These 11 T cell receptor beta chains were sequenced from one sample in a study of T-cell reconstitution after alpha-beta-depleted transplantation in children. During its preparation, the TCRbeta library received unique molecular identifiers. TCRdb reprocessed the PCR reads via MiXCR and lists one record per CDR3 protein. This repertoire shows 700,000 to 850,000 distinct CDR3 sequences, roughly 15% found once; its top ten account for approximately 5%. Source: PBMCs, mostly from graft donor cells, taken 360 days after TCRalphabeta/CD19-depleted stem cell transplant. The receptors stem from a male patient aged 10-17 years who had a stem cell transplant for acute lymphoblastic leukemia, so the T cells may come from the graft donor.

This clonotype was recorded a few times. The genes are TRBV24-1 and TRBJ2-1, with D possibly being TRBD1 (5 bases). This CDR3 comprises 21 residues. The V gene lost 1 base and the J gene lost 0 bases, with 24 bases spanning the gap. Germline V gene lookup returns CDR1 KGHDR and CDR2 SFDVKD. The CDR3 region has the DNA TGTGCCACCAGTGATTTTATAAGTAGGCAGGGCAGCAAATCCTCCTACAATGAGCAGTTCTTC. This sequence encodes CATSDFISRQGSKSSYNEQFF.

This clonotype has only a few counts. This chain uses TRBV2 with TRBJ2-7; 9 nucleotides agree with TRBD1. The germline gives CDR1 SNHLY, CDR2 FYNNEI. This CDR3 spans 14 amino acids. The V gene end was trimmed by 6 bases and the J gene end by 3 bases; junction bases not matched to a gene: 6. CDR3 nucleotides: TGTGCCAGCAGCCCGGACAGGGGATTCTACGAGCAGTACTTC. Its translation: CASSPDRGFYEQYF.

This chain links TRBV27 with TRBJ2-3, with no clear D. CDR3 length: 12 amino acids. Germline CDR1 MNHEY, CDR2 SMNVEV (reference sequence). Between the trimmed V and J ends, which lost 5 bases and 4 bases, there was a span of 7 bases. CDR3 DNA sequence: TGTGCCAGCAGTATTACTTCAGATACGCAGTATTTT. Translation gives CASSITSDTQYF.

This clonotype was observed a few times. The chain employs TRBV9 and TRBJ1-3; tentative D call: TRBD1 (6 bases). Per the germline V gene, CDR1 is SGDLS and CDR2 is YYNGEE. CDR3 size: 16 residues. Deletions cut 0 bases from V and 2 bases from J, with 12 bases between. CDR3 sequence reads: CASSVVLGGPGNTIYF. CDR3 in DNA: TGTGCCAGCAGCGTAGTGTTGGGGGGCCCTGGAAACACCATATATTTT.

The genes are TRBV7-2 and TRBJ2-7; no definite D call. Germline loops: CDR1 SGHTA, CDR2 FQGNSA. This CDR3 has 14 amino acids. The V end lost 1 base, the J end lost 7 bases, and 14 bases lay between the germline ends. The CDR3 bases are TGTGCCAGCAGCTTAGAGGGCCCTCTAGGAGAGCAGTACTTC. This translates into CASSLEGPLGEQYF.

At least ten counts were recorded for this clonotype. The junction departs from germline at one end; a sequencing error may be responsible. In nucleotides, the CDR3 is TGCGCCAGCAGCCAGGCAGGGGGTTACGAGCAGTACTTC. This gives the protein CASSQAGGYEQYF. The chain links TRBV3-1 to TRBJ2-7, with 7 nucleotides matching TRBD1. Germline values: CDR1 LGHDT, CDR2 YNNKEL (reference sequence). The CDR3 is made up of 13 amino acids.

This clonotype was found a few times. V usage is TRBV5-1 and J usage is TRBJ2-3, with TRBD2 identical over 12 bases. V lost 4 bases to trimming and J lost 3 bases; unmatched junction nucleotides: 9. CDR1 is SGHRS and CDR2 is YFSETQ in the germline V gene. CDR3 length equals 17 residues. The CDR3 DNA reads TGCGCCAGCAGCCGATTCCCGGGGACTAGCGGGACAGATACGCAGTATTTT. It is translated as CASSRFPGTSGTDTQYF.

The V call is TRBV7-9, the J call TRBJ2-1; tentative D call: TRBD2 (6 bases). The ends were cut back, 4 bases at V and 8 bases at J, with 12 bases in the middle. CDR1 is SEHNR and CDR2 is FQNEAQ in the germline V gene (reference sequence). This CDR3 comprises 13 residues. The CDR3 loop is CASSSRGVDEQFF. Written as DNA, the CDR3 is TGTGCCAGCAGCTCGCGGGGTGTGGATGAGCAGTTCTTC.

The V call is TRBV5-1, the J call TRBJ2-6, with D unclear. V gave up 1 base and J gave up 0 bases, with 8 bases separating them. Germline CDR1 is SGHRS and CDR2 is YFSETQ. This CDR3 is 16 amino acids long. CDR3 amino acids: CASSLFIFSGANVLTF. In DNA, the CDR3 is TGCGCCAGCAGCTTGTTTATTTTCTCTGGGGCCAACGTCCTGACTTTC. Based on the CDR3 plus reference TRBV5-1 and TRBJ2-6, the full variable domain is KAGVTQTPRYLIKTRGQQVTLSCSPISGHRSVSWYQQTPGQGLQFLFEYFSETQRNKGNFPGRFSGRQFSNSRSEMNVSTLELGDSALYLCASSLFIFSGANVLTFGAGSRLTVL.

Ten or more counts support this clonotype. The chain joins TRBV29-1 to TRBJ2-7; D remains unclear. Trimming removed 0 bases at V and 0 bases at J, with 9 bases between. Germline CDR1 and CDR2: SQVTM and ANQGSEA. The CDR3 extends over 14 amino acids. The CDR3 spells CSVEEGRSSYEQYF. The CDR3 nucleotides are TGCAGCGTTGAAGAAGGGCGCAGCTCCTACGAGCAGTACTTC.

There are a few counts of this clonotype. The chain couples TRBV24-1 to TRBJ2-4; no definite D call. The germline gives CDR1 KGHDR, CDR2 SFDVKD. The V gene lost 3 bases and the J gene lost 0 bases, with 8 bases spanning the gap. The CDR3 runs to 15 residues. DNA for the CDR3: TGTGCCACCAGTGATCCCTCCACAGCCAAAAACATTCAGTACTTC. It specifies CATSDPSTAKNIQYF.